Reported below is one T cell receptor beta chain. Seattle participants joined during active infection and were tracked over time. This sample was included in a study of blood T cell repertoires in COVID-19. Trimming removed 3 bases at V and 4 bases at J, with 16 bases between. The germline gives CDR1 SGHRS, CDR2 YFSETQ. The CDR3 is 15 amino acids. The authors' processing: Estimation of nucleated cell counts relied on the amplification of reference gene primers. Libraries were prepared by immunoSEQ multiplex PCR; TCRdb keeps only in-frame clonotypes and omits some of them. D and trimming were read from the DNA, whereas the V and J calls and clone size are those reported in that table. The data contain 140,000 to 150,000 clones, 80% to 85% of them singletons.

The source of this sequence is a man aged 30 to 45 with COVID-19, enrolled during active disease. Sequenced sample: peripheral blood. The chain carries TRBV5-1 and TRBJ1-2; D may be TRBD1 (5 bases). CDR3 region: CASSSTAGVSYGYTF. The CDR3 nucleotides read TGCGCCAGCAGCTCCACGGCGGGGGTGAGCTATGGCTACACCTTC.